Listed here is a single T cell receptor beta chain. Its antigen is as yet unknown. The data belong to a study of blood T cells in healthy people across ages. There were healthy Caucasian individuals from Russia, aged about 6 to 100, serving as donors. General observations from the study: The study found TCR beta diversity correlated strongly with naive T cell percentage. It was the long-lived donors that had more naive CD4+ cells and higher diversity than aged donors.

PCR was performed a second time for roughly 7 to 12 cycles using a sample-barcoded 5' primer and a J-beta primer mix. Tagging of each cDNA molecule was performed by a template-switch adaptor with 12 random nucleotides. TCRdb used MiXCR to reprocess the 5' RACE reads, holding one entry per CDR3 protein. The table records some 1.8 million distinct CDR3 sequences, 39% of them present only once. CDR3 length: 12 amino acids. Germline V gives CDR1 SQVTM, CDR2 ANQGSEA. Between the trimmed V and J ends, which lost 6 bases and 5 bases, there was a span of 13 bases. This sequence was found in a human donor in good health. The chain carries TRBV29-1 and TRBJ2-5, with D tentatively TRBD2 (5 bases). Sequenced material: blood. In nucleotides, the CDR3 is TGCAGCGTCGATGAGGGTCTTGAGACCCAGTACTTC. Translating it yields CSVDEGLETQYF. The complete variable domain, with remaining parts taken from reference TRBV29-1 and TRBJ2-5, reads SAVISQKPSRDICQRGTSLTIQCQVDSQVTMMFWYRQQPGQSLTLIATANQGSEATYESGFVIDKFPISRPNLTFSTLTVSNMSPEDSSIYLCSVDEGLETQYFGPGTRLLVL.